Listed below are T cell receptor beta chains from one sample, sequenced in a study of CD8 T cells in ankylosing spondylitis. In TCRdb, the 5' RACE reads were re-called with MiXCR into one record per CDR3 protein. The sample has about 330,000 distinct CDR3 sequences, roughly 8% seen once. Sequences were obtained from blood, either unsorted or a sorted T cell fraction (not recorded which). These receptors were taken from a male donor with ankylosing spondylitis. The CDR3 runs from the conserved cysteine through the conserved F or W.

v_call: TRBV5-1
cdr3_aa: CASSLDGLAEQFF

v_call: TRBV18
cdr3_aa: CASREGAKDTQYF

v_call: TRBV7-6
cdr3_aa: CASSLSQALYEQYF

v_call: TRBV15
cdr3_aa: CATSGGQWETTHSNQPQHF

v_call: TRBV7-3
cdr3_aa: CASSPGRGAGDTQYF

v_call: TRBV20-1
cdr3_aa: CSARDDLRVNEQFF

v_call: TRBV19
cdr3_aa: CASSLQGEAGAFF

v_call: TRBV7-3
cdr3_aa: CASSGASNIQYF

v_call: TRBV5-1
cdr3_aa: CASSLDRGTDEQFF

v_call: TRBV20-1
cdr3_aa: CSARVAGRIPNEQFF

v_call: TRBV3-1
cdr3_aa: CASSQTSGGETQYF

v_call: TRBV7-9
cdr3_aa: CASSLGGHEDF

v_call: TRBV6-2/TRBV6-3
cdr3_aa: CASRAGAGDTQYF

v_call: TRBV6-1
cdr3_aa: CASQSSGANVLTF

v_call: TRBV18
cdr3_aa: CASGQNQETQYF

v_call: TRBV5-1
cdr3_aa: CASSLTGRDTEAFF

v_call: TRBV5-1
cdr3_aa: CASSLEGPVQNIQYF